The next 15 T cell receptor beta chains were all read from a single sample in a study of PD-1 blockade in classical Hodgkin lymphoma. Brentuximab vedotin exposure varied, and every patient relapsed after autologous stem cell transplantation. Profiling relied on immunoSEQ multiplex PCR, and the TCRdb table lists in-frame clones only, not all of them. The sample holds about 99,000 clones, 80% to 90% seen once. The starting material was peripheral blood mononuclear cells (PBMCs), obtained before the second cycle of nivolumab. These receptors all come from a human donor with classical Hodgkin lymphoma.

The chain joins TRBV5-1 to TRBJ2-2; 12 bases are shared with TRBD1. CDR3 length: 14 residues. J gave up 6 bases and V 7 bases, and 4 bases lay outside the gene matches. Germline CDR1 SGHRS, CDR2 YFSETQ. This CDR3 reads CASLGQGASGELFF. The CDR3 bases are TGCGCCAGCCTGGGACAGGGGGCATCCGGGGAGCTGTTTTTT. The complete variable domain, with remaining parts taken from reference TRBV5-1 and TRBJ2-2, reads KAGVTQTPRYLIKTRGQQVTLSCSPISGHRSVSWYQQTPGQGLQFLFEYFSETQRNKGNFPGRFSGRQFSNSRSEMNVSTLELGDSALYLCASLGQGASGELFFGEGSRLTVL.

The genes are TRBV6-5 and TRBJ2-2; 7 bases agree with TRBD1. V shed 6 bases, J shed 6 bases, and the junction held 10 bases outside the gene matches. This CDR3 has 15 amino acids. CDR1 and CDR2 from the germline V gene are MNHEY and SVGAGI. The CDR3 DNA reads TGTGCCAGCAGATCTACAGGGGTTGGCGCCGGGGAGCTGTTTTTT. It specifies CASRSTGVGAGELFF.

The chain links TRBV5-1 to TRBJ2-7; D is uncertain. V was cut by 0 bases and J by 1 base, with 5 bases left in between. The CDR3 length is 13 residues. CDR1 and CDR2 (germline): SGHRS, YFSETQ. The CDR3 is CASSLVGSYEQYF. CDR3 sequence (DNA): TGCGCCAGCAGCTTGGTAGGGTCCTACGAGCAGTACTTC.

This rearrangement joins TRBV5-1 to TRBJ2-7; the match to TRBD2 covers 7 bases. J lost 4 bases, V lost 4 bases, and 11 bases had no gene match. The CDR3 loop spans 15 amino acids. Per the germline V gene, CDR1 is SGHRS and CDR2 is YFSETQ. The CDR3 here is CASSANPGLVYEQYF. CDR3 DNA sequence: TGCGCCAGCAGCGCGAACCCCGGACTAGTTTACGAGCAGTACTTC.

J is TRBJ2-1 and V is TRBV9; 9 bases map to TRBD2. V lost 0 bases, J lost 3 bases, and 1 base stayed unmatched. CDR1 SGDLS and CDR2 YYNGEE come from the germline V gene. This CDR3 is 15 amino acids long. CDR3 in amino acids: CASSVGSGGYNEQFF. The CDR3 DNA sequence: TGTGCCAGCAGCGTAGGTAGCGGGGGCTACAATGAGCAGTTCTTC.

CDR3 loop: CASSQDGYRKSYEQYF. The CDR3 region has the DNA TGTGCCAGCAGCCAAGACGGGTACAGAAAGTCCTACGAGCAGTACTTC. This rearrangement joins TRBV4-2 to TRBJ2-7; no reliable D call. The CDR3 length is 16 residues. V lost 0 bases, J lost 1 base, and 13 bases lay in between. The germline V gene encodes CDR1 LGHNA and CDR2 YNFKEQ.

This clone appeared a few times. The rearrangement links TRBV30 to TRBJ2-2; 12 bases fit TRBD2. The germline V gene encodes CDR1 GTSNPN and CDR2 SVGIG (reference sequence). V shed 3 bases, J shed 4 bases, and the junction held 6 bases outside the gene matches. This CDR3 has 16 amino acids. This chain's CDR3 is CAWSLLAGGATGELFF. CDR3 DNA: TGTGCCTGGAGCCTTCTAGCGGGAGGGGCCACCGGGGAGCTGTTTTTT. The full variable domain, with the rest looked up from reference TRBV30 and TRBJ2-2, is SQTIHQWPATLVQPVGSPLSLECTVEGTSNPNLYWYRQAAGRGLQLLFYSVGIGQISSEVPQNLSASRPQDRQFILSSKKLLLSDSGFYLCAWSLLAGGATGELFFGEGSRLTVL.

The rearrangement links TRBV19 to TRBJ2-5; D call uncertain. Germline V gives CDR1 LNHDA, CDR2 SQIVND (reference sequence). There are 13 residues in the CDR3. Trimming took off 5 bases at V and 4 bases at J, with 11 bases between the two ends. Here the CDR3 DNA reads TGTGCCAGTAGTTCCCGAGCCAGAGAGACCCAGTACTTC. It encodes CASSSRARETQYF. The whole variable domain, remainder taken from reference TRBV19 and TRBJ2-5, is DGGITQSPKYLFRKEGQNVTLSCEQNLNHDAMYWYRQDPGQGLRLIYYSQIVNDFQKGDIAEGYSVSREKKESFPLTVTSAQKNPTAFYLCASSSRARETQYFGPGTRLLVL.

The chain joins TRBV27 to TRBJ1-1; D perhaps matches TRBD1 (5 bases). V lost 3 bases and J lost 4, with 15 bases in between. Germline CDR1 reads MNHEY; CDR2 reads SMNVEV (reference sequence). CDR3 length equals 15 residues. The CDR3 sequence: CASSFWGTAGTEAFF. CDR3 nucleotides: TGTGCCAGCAGTTTTTGGGGGACGGCGGGCACTGAAGCTTTCTTT.

The V and J genes are TRBV14 and TRBJ2-2; D might be TRBD1 (6 bases). This CDR3 is 14 amino acids long. V lost 1 base and J 4 bases, leaving 7 bases between the germline ends. From germline, CDR1 is SGHDN and CDR2 FVKESK. The chain's CDR3 is CASSQVTGTGELFF. CDR3 DNA: TGTGCCAGCAGCCAAGTGACAGGCACCGGGGAGCTGTTTTTT.

The genes are TRBV10-3 and TRBJ1-1; D unresolved. V gave up 6 bases and J gave up 0 bases, with 8 bases separating them. The CDR3 length is 13 residues. Germline values: CDR1 ENHRY, CDR2 SYGVKD. The CDR3 protein is CAISVSMNTEAFF. For the CDR3, the DNA is TGTGCCATCAGCGTTTCAATGAACACTGAAGCTTTCTTT.

The V call is TRBV9, the J call TRBJ2-1; unclear D gene. Germline V gene sequence: CDR1 SGDLS, CDR2 YYNGEE. Trimming took 0 bases from V and 6 from J, leaving 10 bases between them. This CDR3 is 14 amino acids long. The CDR3 region is CASSVAGMGNEQFF. CDR3 DNA sequence: TGTGCCAGCAGCGTAGCTGGAATGGGCAATGAGCAGTTCTTC.

This clone has a single count. The genes are TRBV7-2 and TRBJ2-1; 9 bases align to TRBD2. Germline values: CDR1 SGHTA, CDR2 FQGNSA. The CDR3 has 16 residues. Unmatched junction bases numbered 4, after V lost 0 bases and J lost 4 bases. For the CDR3, the DNA is TGTGCCAGCAGCTTAGCAGCGGGAGGAACATACAATGAGCAGTTCTTC. This gives the protein CASSLAAGGTYNEQFF. Together with reference TRBV7-2 and TRBJ2-1, the CDR3 gives the full variable domain: GAGVSQSPSNKVTEKGKDVELRCDPISGHTALYWYRQSLGQGLEFLIYFQGNSAPDKSGLPSDRFSAERTGGSVSTLTIQRTQQEDSAVYLCASSLAAGGTYNEQFFGPGTRLTVL.

This clone was found a few times. The chain uses TRBV5-4 and TRBJ1-1; 10 nucleotides align to TRBD1. V lost 0 bases and J lost 0; bases outside the gene matches: 5. Germline CDR1 reads SGHNT; CDR2 reads YYREEE (reference sequence). This CDR3 is 17 amino acids long. The CDR3 coding sequence is TGTGCCAGCAGCTTGGCCCTGACAGGGGGCATGAACACTGAAGCTTTCTTT. This sequence encodes CASSLALTGGMNTEAFF.

The gene calls are TRBV4-1 and TRBJ2-1; TRBD1 agrees at 8 bases. Germline loops: CDR1 MGHRA, CDR2 YSYEKL. V gave up 4 bases and J gave up 6 bases; unmatched junction bases: 14. The length of the CDR3 is 17 residues. As DNA, the CDR3 is TGCGCCAGCAGCCCCCAAGGCAAGGGCAGGGGGCTCAATGAGCAGTTCTTC. This sequence encodes CASSPQGKGRGLNEQFF.